The 14 T cell receptor beta chains below come from one sample, sequenced in a study of CD4 T cells in relation to SARS-CoV-2 and coronaviruses. Method: immunoSEQ multiplex PCR; TCRdb's copy keeps in-frame clones and lacks some. The sample lists 28,000 or so clones; roughly four fifths were seen once. The unexposed donors gave CD4+ T cells in about 2010-2018, prior to COVID-19. CD4+ T cells were isolated from the cells after about 11 days of culture. What these receptors recognize is not known. Sequencing input: CD4+ T cells from PBMCs, cultured in vitro. All receptors come from a human donor in good health.

CDR3 in DNA: TGTGCCAGTAGTCGGCAGCAGGCCTATGGCTACACCTTC. Amino acid sequence: CASSRQQAYGYTF. The rearrangement links TRBV19 to TRBJ1-2; D call uncertain. CDR3 size: 13 residues. The germline V gene encodes CDR1 LNHDA and CDR2 SQIVND (reference sequence). V was clipped by 5 bases and J by 4 bases, with 11 bases between them.

The chain recombines TRBV29-1 with TRBJ2-7; D is possibly TRBD1 (5 bases). Germline-derived CDR1 and CDR2 are SQVTM and ANQGSEA. V was cut by 4 bases and J by 8 bases, with 18 bases left in between. The CDR3 runs 13 residues. The CDR3 loop reads CSVVGQADRQQYF. The CDR3 DNA reads TGCAGCGTTGTGGGGCAGGCCGACCGGCAGCAGTACTTC.

This chain uses TRBV11-2 with TRBJ2-2, with D possibly being TRBD2 (5 bases). Germline V gene data show CDR1 as SGHAT and CDR2 as FQNNGV. There are 15 residues in the CDR3. V was clipped by 5 bases and J by 4 bases, with 14 bases between them. The CDR3 sequence: CASSLQPGFTGELFF. The CDR3 DNA reads as TGTGCCAGCAGCCTCCAACCGGGGTTCACCGGGGAGCTGTTTTTT.

This clone was detected once. The chain employs TRBV11-2 and TRBJ2-5, with a weak D call TRBD1 (6 bases). This CDR3 has 16 residues. V shed 1 base and J shed 2 bases, with 14 bases lying between them. The germline V gene encodes CDR1 SGHAT and CDR2 FQNNGV. For the CDR3, the DNA is TGTGCCAGCAGCTTAGGCCAGAGAGGGGGTCAAGAGACCCAGTACTTC. This sequence encodes CASSLGQRGGQETQYF.

J is TRBJ2-7 and V is TRBV10-3, with D perhaps being TRBD1 or TRBD2 (5 bases each). V shed 10 bases and J shed 3 bases, with 13 bases lying between them. CDR3 length: 12 residues. Germline values: CDR1 ENHRY, CDR2 SYGVKD. The CDR3 DNA sequence: TGTGCCACCGGACGGGACGGCTACGAGCAGTACTTC. It encodes CATGRDGYEQYF.

The rearrangement links TRBV6-5 to TRBJ1-4; D gene ambiguous. The V end was cut by 10 bases, the J end by 4 bases, with 13 bases between. The CDR3 spans 13 residues. Per the germline V gene, CDR1 is MNHEY and CDR2 is SVGAGI. The CDR3 DNA reads TGTGCCACTTGTCTCGGGGTTAATGAAAAACTGTTTTTT. It encodes CATCLGVNEKLFF.

This clone turned up a few times. V and J are TRBV27 and TRBJ2-1, with D possibly being TRBD1 (5 bases). The CDR3 runs 15 residues. CDR1 is MNHEY and CDR2 is SMNVEV in the germline V gene (reference sequence). The V end lost 3 bases, the J end lost 9 bases, and 18 bases lay between the germline ends. The CDR3 spells CASSFSQMWGGEQFF. The CDR3, as DNA: TGTGCCAGCAGTTTTTCCCAGATGTGGGGCGGTGAGCAGTTCTTC.

The rearrangement uses TRBV18 and TRBJ2-5; D not certain. Trimming removed 3 bases from V and 1 base from J, with 0 bases in between. This CDR3 region has 11 residues. Germline V CDR1 and CDR2: KGHSH, LQKENI. The CDR3 reads CASSPQETQYF. The CDR3 nucleotides are TGTGCCAGCTCACCCCAAGAGACCCAGTACTTC.

This clone was counted once. The chain recombines TRBV30 with TRBJ2-1; D is undetermined. CDR1 and CDR2 (germline): GTSNPN, SVGIG (reference sequence). The CDR3 sequence is 14 residues long. V was shortened by 4 bases and J by 8 bases, with 18 bases between the two germline ends. The CDR3 protein is CAWIPAQRLDEQFF. CDR3 nucleotides: TGTGCCTGGATTCCAGCGCAGAGGTTGGATGAGCAGTTCTTC.

A note on this clone: Other nucleotide sequences in the sample specify the same CDR3. The chain uses TRBV19 and TRBJ1-1, with D possibly matching TRBD1 (5 bases). The CDR3 is 13 residues long. Trimming cost V 6 bases and J 1 base, with 9 bases left between them. Germline V gene data show CDR1 as LNHDA and CDR2 as SQIVND (reference sequence). CDR3 residues: CASSYTGNTEAFF. As DNA, the CDR3 is TGTGCCAGTAGCTATACAGGGAACACTGAAGCTTTCTTT.

The chain joins TRBV18 to TRBJ1-4; D perhaps matches TRBD1 (5 bases). Trimming took 3 bases from V and 6 from J, leaving 11 bases between them. The CDR3 contains 14 residues. The V gene's germline CDR1 is KGHSH and CDR2 LQKENI. As DNA, the CDR3 is TGTGCCAGCTCACCCGTCCGGGACGATGAAAAACTGTTTTTT. It translates to CASSPVRDDEKLFF.

The chain combines TRBV5-4 with TRBJ2-7; 9 bases match TRBD1. Germline-derived CDR1 and CDR2 are SGHNT and YYREEE (reference sequence). With 4 bases clipped from V and 5 bases from J, the junction kept 7 bases outside the gene matches. The CDR3 is 14 residues long. In nucleotides, the CDR3 is TGTGCCAGCAGCGCCCGGGACAGGGTCCACGAGCAGTACTTC. It codes for CASSARDRVHEQYF. Looking up the rest from reference TRBV5-4 and TRBJ2-7 gives the full variable domain: ETGVTQSPTHLIKTRGQQVTLRCSSQSGHNTVSWYQQALGQGPQFIFQYYREEENGRGNFPPRFSGLQFPNYSSELNVNALELDDSALYLCASSARDRVHEQYFGPGTRLTVT.

This chain's CDR3 is CASSSTSGYEQFF. CDR3 bases: TGTGCCAGCAGCTCGACTAGCGGCTATGAGCAGTTCTTC. The rearrangement links TRBV7-2 to TRBJ2-1; TRBD2 matches 9 bases. V was clipped by 4 bases and J by 8 bases; unmatched bases: 3. Germline CDR1 reads SGHTA; CDR2 reads FQGNSA. This CDR3 contains 13 residues.

V and J are TRBV27 and TRBJ2-7, with 8 bases aligning to TRBD1. Trimming took 7 bases from V and 3 from J; bases not matched to a gene: 8. There are 14 residues in the CDR3. CDR1 is MNHEY, CDR2 SMNVEV, per germline (reference sequence). The CDR3 nucleotides are TGTGCCAGCACAAGGACAGGGAGGCACTACGAGCAGTACTTC. Translated: CASTRTGRHYEQYF.